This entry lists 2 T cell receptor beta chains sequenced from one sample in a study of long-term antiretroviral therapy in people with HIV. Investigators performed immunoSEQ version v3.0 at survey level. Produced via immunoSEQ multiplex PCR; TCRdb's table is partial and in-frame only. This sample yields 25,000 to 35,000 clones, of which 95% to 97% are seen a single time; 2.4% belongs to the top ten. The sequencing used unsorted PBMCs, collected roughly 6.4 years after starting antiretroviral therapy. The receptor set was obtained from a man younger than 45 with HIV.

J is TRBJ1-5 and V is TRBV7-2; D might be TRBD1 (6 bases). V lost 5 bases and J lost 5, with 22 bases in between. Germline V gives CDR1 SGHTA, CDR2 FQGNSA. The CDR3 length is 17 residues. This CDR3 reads CASSPPVGPGAYQPQHF. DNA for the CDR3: TGTGCCAGCAGCCCTCCGGTGGGGCCAGGGGCTTATCAGCCCCAGCATTTT.

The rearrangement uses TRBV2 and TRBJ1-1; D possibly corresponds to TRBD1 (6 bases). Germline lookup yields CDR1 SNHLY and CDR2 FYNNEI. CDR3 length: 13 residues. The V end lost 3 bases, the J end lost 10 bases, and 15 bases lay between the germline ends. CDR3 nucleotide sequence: TGTGCCAGCAGTGATTCTCGGGGGGCTACAGCTTTCTTT. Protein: CASSDSRGATAFF.